These 30 T cell receptor beta chains were all obtained from the same sample, sequenced in a study of cytomegalovirus exposure and HLA in healthy donors. The PCR was carried out with 60 Vbeta primers and 13 Jbeta primers. Measured with immunoSEQ multiplex PCR; TCRdb has only the in-frame clones, and not every one. Of 150,000 to 200,000 clones in the sample, 80% were seen once. Sequenced material: PBMCs. These receptor sequences come from a man younger than 40 in good health and CMV-seropositive.

A single count supports this clone. The chain uses TRBV19 and TRBJ1-1, with D perhaps matching TRBD1 (5 bases). Germline values: CDR1 LNHDA, CDR2 SQIVND (reference sequence). The CDR3 extends over 13 amino acids. With 3 bases removed from V and 0 bases from J, the gap between germline ends came to 5 bases. In DNA, the CDR3 is TGTGCCAGTAGTATGACAGTGAACACTGAAGCTTTCTTT. It codes for CASSMTVNTEAFF.

The CDR3 DNA sequence: TGTGCCAGCAGCTTGACGGCGGGAGGGCCGGCCTACGAGCAGTACTTC. Amino acids: CASSLTAGGPAYEQYF. The gene calls are TRBV5-6 and TRBJ2-7; TRBD2 matches 9 bases. After removal of 1 base from V and 2 bases from J, the junction contained 7 bases not matched to a gene. The CDR3 has 16 amino acids. The germline CDR1 and CDR2 sequences are SGHDT and YYEEEE.

The chain uses TRBV5-1 and TRBJ2-5, with 7 bases lining up with TRBD2. V lost 3 bases, J lost 2 bases, and 4 bases stayed unmatched. From germline, CDR1 is SGHRS and CDR2 YFSETQ. This CDR3 comprises 14 residues. The CDR3 is CASSSLRGQETQYF. The CDR3 region has the DNA TGCGCCAGCAGCTCACTGCGGGGGCAAGAGACCCAGTACTTC.

J is TRBJ2-6 and V is TRBV7-9; possible D gene TRBD1, 6 bases. Germline V gene data show CDR1 as SEHNR and CDR2 as FQNEAQ (reference sequence). This CDR3 spans 14 amino acids. V was pared by 6 bases and J by 1 base, with 7 bases between. CDR3 residues: CASRQGSGANVLTF. The DNA of the CDR3 is TGTGCCAGCAGACAGGGTTCTGGGGCCAACGTCCTGACTTTC.

Only a few counts were recorded for this clone. This chain uses TRBV5-1 with TRBJ1-3; 8 bases agree with TRBD1. Germline values: CDR1 SGHRS, CDR2 YFSETQ. The J segment lost 2 bases and the V segment lost 2 bases, leaving 6 bases of the junction unmatched. The CDR3 is made up of 16 amino acids. CDR3 bases: TGCGCCAGCAGCTTCCTCGGACAGGGAACTGGAAACACCATATATTTT. It is translated as CASSFLGQGTGNTIYF.

This clone was observed a few times. This rearrangement joins TRBV11-3 to TRBJ2-3, with D possibly being TRBD2 (6 bases). Trimming stripped 5 bases from V and 5 bases from J, with 14 bases between. The CDR3 contains 14 residues. CDR1 and CDR2 (germline): SGHNT, YENEEA. The CDR3 loop is CASSPTGGGDTQYF. The CDR3, as DNA: TGTGCCAGCAGCCCGACTGGGGGAGGAGATACGCAGTATTTT.

The V call is TRBV4-3, the J call TRBJ2-2; tentative D call: TRBD1 (6 bases). CDR3 length equals 17 residues. Germline CDR1 reads LGHNA; CDR2 reads YSLEER. Trimming took 0 bases from V and 0 from J, leaving 11 bases between them. CDR3 nucleotides: TGCGCCAGCAGCCAAGACGTAGGGGGTTCGAACACCGGGGAGCTGTTTTTT. This encodes CASSQDVGGSNTGELFF.

The chain recombines TRBV6-1 with TRBJ2-3; TRBD1 matches 11 bases. The junction had 2 bases not matched to a gene; V was cut back by 8 bases and J by 4 bases. This CDR3 has 13 amino acids. Germline V gives CDR1 MNHNS, CDR2 SASEGT. The CDR3 coding sequence is TGTGCCAGCGGGACAGGGGGTGCAGATACGCAGTATTTT. Residues: CASGTGGADTQYF.

The gene calls are TRBV27 and TRBJ2-5; 12 bases match TRBD1. Matching the DNA end better, TRBJ2-7 makes the J call doubtful. The CDR3 has 16 amino acids. Germline V lookup: CDR1 MNHEY, CDR2 SMNVEV (reference sequence). The CDR3 spells CASSSQGQGAIYEQYF. The CDR3 DNA reads TGTGCCAGCAGTTCCCAGGGACAGGGGGCGATCTACGAGCAGTACTTC.

This clone has more than one count but fewer than ten. The J gene is TRBJ2-7, the V gene TRBV27; 9 bases align to TRBD2. The V and J ends lost 5 bases and 2 bases, in that order; junction bases with no gene match: 10. This CDR3 is 16 amino acids long. CDR1 is MNHEY, CDR2 SMNVEV, per germline (reference sequence). The chain's CDR3 is CASSIVAGAPTYEQYF. In nucleotides, the CDR3 is TGTGCCAGCAGTATCGTAGCGGGAGCTCCGACCTACGAGCAGTACTTC.

V is TRBV10-3 and J is TRBJ2-2; no clear D gene. Per the germline V gene, CDR1 is ENHRY and CDR2 is SYGVKD. The CDR3 totals 15 residues. V was shortened by 5 bases and J by 2 bases, with 12 bases between the two germline ends. The CDR3 here is CAISTSGSNTGELFF. As DNA, the CDR3 is TGTGCCATCAGTACCTCCGGGTCAAACACCGGGGAGCTGTTTTTT.

The chain is built from TRBV30 and TRBJ2-7, with D perhaps TRBD2 (7 bases). Trimming removed 0 bases from V and 3 bases from J, with 18 bases in between. CDR1 is GTSNPN, CDR2 SVGIG, per germline (reference sequence). The CDR3 is 16 amino acids. CDR3 DNA: TGTGCCTGGAGTGTGTATAGGGGGACTACGATCTACGAGCAGTACTTC. Protein product: CAWSVYRGTTIYEQYF.

This clone was detected only once. V and J are TRBV18 and TRBJ1-5, with a possible D match to TRBD1 (5 bases). The germline V gene has CDR1 KGHSH and CDR2 LQKENI. The CDR3 extends over 16 amino acids. Trimming took 3 bases from V and 2 from J, leaving 14 bases between them. Here the CDR3 reads CASSPSSGFGNQPQHF. The CDR3 DNA reads TGTGCCAGCTCACCTTCTTCAGGGTTTGGCAATCAGCCCCAGCATTTT. The full variable domain, completed using reference TRBV18 and TRBJ1-5, is NAGVMQNPRHLVRRRGQEARLRCSPMKGHSHVYWYRQLPEEGLKFMVYLQKENIIDESGMPKERFSAEFPKEGPSILRIQQVVRGDSAAYFCASSPSSGFGNQPQHFGDGTRLSIL.

CDR3 protein: CASSHGTVNANYGYTF. Here the CDR3 DNA reads TGCGCCAGCAGCCATGGGACAGTTAACGCAAACTATGGCTACACCTTC. The chain carries TRBV4-1 and TRBJ1-2; 7 nucleotides agree with TRBD1. This CDR3 is built from 16 residues. The germline V gene encodes CDR1 MGHRA and CDR2 YSYEKL. J was trimmed by 2 bases and V by 3 bases; bases with no gene match: 9.

The DNA for the CDR3 is TGTGCCAGCAGTAGGGCACGGGGTACCCAAGAGACCCAGTACTTC. It specifies CASSRARGTQETQYF. The V call is TRBV6-5, the J call TRBJ2-5, with a possible D match to TRBD2 (5 bases). Trimming removed 5 bases from V and 1 base from J, with 14 bases in between. CDR3 length: 15 residues. Looked up from germline, CDR1 is MNHEY and CDR2 is SVGAGI.

The chain combines TRBV5-6 with TRBJ1-1; TRBD1 is a possible D gene (5 bases). Germline CDR1 is SGHDT and CDR2 is YYEEEE. Trimming took off 2 bases at V and 8 bases at J, with 10 bases between the two ends. This CDR3 spans 12 amino acids. CDR3 loop: CASSFGRGEAFF. The CDR3 nucleotides read TGTGCCAGCAGCTTCGGGCGGGGGGAAGCTTTCTTT.

The chain joins TRBV10-3 to TRBJ2-1; a possible D gene is TRBD1 (6 bases). Germline V gives CDR1 ENHRY, CDR2 SYGVKD. Trimming took off 0 bases at V and 15 bases at J, with 12 bases between the two ends. The CDR3 sequence is 12 residues long. In nucleotides, the CDR3 is TGTGCCATCAGTGAGTCTAACAGGGACCCGTTCTTC. It specifies CAISESNRDPFF.

V and J are TRBV5-1 and TRBJ1-1; 8 bases fit TRBD1. The germline V gene encodes CDR1 SGHRS and CDR2 YFSETQ. CDR3 length: 15 residues. V shed 0 bases and J 1 base; nucleotides not matched to a gene: 2. Here the CDR3 DNA reads TGCGCCAGCAGCTTGGGACAGGGGAGGAACACTGAAGCTTTCTTT. This sequence encodes CASSLGQGRNTEAFF. The full variable domain, completed using reference TRBV5-1 and TRBJ1-1, is KAGVTQTPRYLIKTRGQQVTLSCSPISGHRSVSWYQQTPGQGLQFLFEYFSETQRNKGNFPGRFSGRQFSNSRSEMNVSTLELGDSALYLCASSLGQGRNTEAFFGQGTRLTVV.

The chain links TRBV25-1 to TRBJ2-1, with TRBD2 identical over 9 bases. Trimming removed 8 bases from V and 6 bases from J; junction bases left unmatched: 14. Germline CDR1 reads MGHDK; CDR2 reads SYGVNS. The CDR3 extends over 16 amino acids. CDR3 in DNA: TGTGCCAGCGAGACTAGCGGCTTAGAACGCTTCAATGAGCAGTTCTTC. This encodes CASETSGLERFNEQFF.

This chain joins TRBV14 and TRBJ1-1; 7 positions match TRBD1. The germline V gene has CDR1 SGHDN and CDR2 FVKESK. The CDR3 loop spans 15 amino acids. J was trimmed by 6 bases and V by 4 bases; bases with no gene match: 11. The CDR3 sequence: CASSPHRQGSAEAFF. The CDR3 nucleotides read TGTGCCAGCAGCCCCCACCGACAGGGATCGGCTGAAGCTTTCTTT.

J is TRBJ2-3 and V is TRBV6-1; D is perhaps TRBD1 (6 bases). This CDR3 is 15 amino acids long. Germline V gene lookup returns CDR1 MNHNS and CDR2 SASEGT. V shed 4 bases and J shed 1 base, with 12 bases lying between them. The CDR3 sequence is CASSGPGHRTDTQYF. DNA of the CDR3: TGTGCCAGCAGTGGGCCGGGACACCGCACAGATACGCAGTATTTT.

The chain couples TRBV4-3 to TRBJ2-7; 11 nucleotides match TRBD2. The V gene end was trimmed by 4 bases and the J gene end by 1 base; junction bases not matched to a gene: 6. This CDR3 region has 16 residues. CDR1 LGHNA and CDR2 YSLEER come from the germline V gene. The CDR3 region has the DNA TGCGCCAGCAGCCTCTCGACTAGCGGGGCTTCCTACGAGCAGTACTTC. It is translated as CASSLSTSGASYEQYF.

The chain recombines TRBV27 with TRBJ2-5; 9 bases agree with TRBD2. Looked up from germline, CDR1 is MNHEY and CDR2 is SMNVEV (reference sequence). The CDR3 is made up of 15 amino acids. The trim removed 1 base at V and 4 bases at J, leaving 4 bases unmatched. This CDR3 reads CASSLLGGRAETQYF. CDR3 coding DNA: TGTGCCAGCAGTTTATTGGGCGGGAGGGCAGAGACCCAGTACTTC.

V usage is TRBV7-2 and J usage is TRBJ2-3, with a weak D call TRBD1 (6 bases). The CDR3 covers 15 residues. The V and J ends lost 3 bases and 5 bases respectively, with 15 bases between them. Per germline, CDR1 SGHTA and CDR2 FQGNSA. The CDR3 loop is CASSFPDTGRDTQYF. The CDR3, as DNA: TGTGCCAGCAGCTTCCCGGACACAGGGCGAGATACGCAGTATTTT.

V is TRBV27 and J is TRBJ2-7; 8 nucleotides agree with TRBD1. J lost 1 base, V lost 2 bases, and 4 bases had no gene match. This CDR3 has 15 amino acids. Germline loops: CDR1 MNHEY, CDR2 SMNVEV (reference sequence). The CDR3 DNA sequence: TGTGCCAGCAGTTTAGTGACAGGGGCATCCTACGAGCAGTACTTC. It yields the protein CASSLVTGASYEQYF.

This chain uses TRBV7-3 with TRBJ2-2; 11 bases fit TRBD2. The CDR3 has 18 residues. Trimming took 4 bases from V and 3 from J; bases not matched to a gene: 10. CDR1 and CDR2 (germline): SGHTA, FQGTGA. The chain's CDR3 is CASSSVAGGPLDTGELFF. The CDR3 coding sequence is TGTGCCAGCAGCTCTGTAGCGGGAGGGCCCCTGGACACCGGGGAGCTGTTTTTT.

The chain has TRBV28 and TRBJ1-1; 7 nucleotides agree with TRBD1. V shed 6 bases and J 3 bases; nucleotides not matched to a gene: 7. CDR3 length: 14 amino acids. Germline values: CDR1 MDHEN, CDR2 SYDVKM. For the CDR3, the DNA is TGTGCCAGCAGCCCGACAGGGCTGGACACTGAAGCTTTCTTT. It codes for CASSPTGLDTEAFF.

The chain uses TRBV25-1 and TRBJ2-7; D uncertain. CDR3 length equals 13 residues. Deletions cut 3 bases from V and 2 bases from J, with 8 bases between. From germline, CDR1 is MGHDK and CDR2 SYGVNS. The CDR3 nucleotides read TGTGCCAGCAGTGAGCCTAGTCCCTACGAGCAGTACTTC. Protein: CASSEPSPYEQYF.

V is TRBV14 and J is TRBJ2-5; D is ambiguous. V lost 4 bases to trimming and J lost 2 bases, with 8 bases between them. CDR1 and CDR2 (germline): SGHDN, FVKESK. The CDR3 spans 13 residues. CDR3 bases: TGTGCCAGCAGCCCTGAGAATCAAGAGACCCAGTACTTC. It translates to CASSPENQETQYF.

The chain couples TRBV6-5 to TRBJ2-5; TRBD1 matches 9 bases. V trimming: 0 bases; J trimming: 11 bases; junction bases outside the gene matches: 7. Looked up from germline, CDR1 is MNHEY and CDR2 is SVGAGI. CDR3 length: 14 amino acids. CDR3 sequence reads: CASSYSGQGPKQYF. CDR3 nucleotide sequence: TGTGCCAGCAGTTACTCGGGACAGGGACCTAAGCAGTACTTC.